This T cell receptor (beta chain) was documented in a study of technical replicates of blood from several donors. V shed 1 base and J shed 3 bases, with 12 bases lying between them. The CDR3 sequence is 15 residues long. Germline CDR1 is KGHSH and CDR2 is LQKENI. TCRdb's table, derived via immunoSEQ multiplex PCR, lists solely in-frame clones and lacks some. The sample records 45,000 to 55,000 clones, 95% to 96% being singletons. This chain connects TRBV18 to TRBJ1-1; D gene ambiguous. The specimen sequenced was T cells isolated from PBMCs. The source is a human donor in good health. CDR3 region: CASSPQPGLDTEAFF. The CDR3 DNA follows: TGTGCCAGCTCACCACAGCCGGGTTTGGACACTGAAGCTTTCTTT.